A selection of T cell receptor beta chains follows, all from one sample in a study of PD-1 blockade in classical Hodgkin lymphoma. The table came from immunoSEQ multiplex PCR; TCRdb's copy has only in-frame clones and leaves some out. The sample records under 95,000 clones, 90% to 95% being singletons. This specimen consisted of peripheral blood mononuclear cells (PBMCs), obtained at baseline. The receptor source for this set is a human donor with classical Hodgkin lymphoma. Each CDR3 is given with its conserved first and last residue. A D gene is named only where the DNA matches it firmly. A row's size may be missing; if present it is once, few, many or a size class.

>.|TRBV28|.|TRBJ1-4
TGTGCCAGCAGAGATAGTAGAGTCGAAAAACTGTTTTTT
CASRDSRVEKLFF
>.|TRBV4-3|TRBD1|TRBJ1-5
TGCGCCAGCAGCCAGTACTTGGGTGGACAGGGTAATCAGCCCCAGCATTTT
CASSQYLGGQGNQPQHF
>.|TRBV27|TRBD2|TRBJ2-1
TGTGCCAGCAGCCACACTAGCGGAGGTGAGCAGTTCTTC
CASSHTSGGEQFF
>.|TRBV19|.|TRBJ1-1
TGTGCCAGTTATATTCCCTTCGAAGCTTTCTTT
CASYIPFEAFF
>.|TRBV6-1|.|TRBJ1-1
TGTGCCAGCAGTTCGACTCCGAACACTGAAGCTTTCTTT
CASSSTPNTEAFF
>.|TRBV7-2|.|TRBJ2-3
TGTGCCAGCACGAAAGGTACCGGGAGCACAGATACGCAGTATTTT
CASTKGTGSTDTQYF
>.|TRBV28|TRBD1|TRBJ1-4
TGTGCCAGCAGTCCGACGGACAGGGAATATAGCGAAAAACTGTTTTTT
CASSPTDREYSEKLFF
>.|TRBV9|.|TRBJ2-1
TGTGCCAGCAGCTTCCGACCAAACTCCTACAATGAGCAGTTCTTC
CASSFRPNSYNEQFF
>.|TRBV5-1|TRBD1|TRBJ1-2
TGCGCCAGCAGCGGCGGACAGGGGGCACCATACTATGGCTACACCTTC
CASSGGQGAPYYGYTF
>.|TRBV4-3|.|TRBJ1-2
TGCGCCAGCAGCCAAGAGGTACCGGGGGCTAACTATGGCTACACCTTC
CASSQEVPGANYGYTF
>.|TRBV27|.|TRBJ2-1
TGTGCCAGCAGGCCATGGACAGAGCGCTACAATGAGCAGTTCTTC
CASRPWTERYNEQFF
>.|TRBV25-1|.|TRBJ1-1
TGTGCCAGCAGTGGGGGGGTAAACCTTGAAGCTTTCTTT
CASSGGVNLEAFF
>once|TRBV30|TRBD1|TRBJ2-1
TGTGCCTGGGCCTACAGGGGGGTACTGAATGAGCAGTTCTTC
CAWAYRGVLNEQFF
>once|TRBV27|TRBD1|TRBJ1-5
TGTGCCAGCAGATCGGGACAGGGTGGGTATAGCAATCAGCCCCAGCATTTT
CASRSGQGGYSNQPQHF
>once|TRBV25-1|.|TRBJ1-1
TGTGCCAGCAGTGAATCCCGTTCGAACACTGAAGCTTTCTTT
CASSESRSNTEAFF
>.|TRBV5-1|.|TRBJ2-7
TGCGCCAGCAGCTTGGGGGTCCAGGGGGGAACCTACGAGCAGTACTTC
CASSLGVQGGTYEQYF
>.|TRBV18|.|TRBJ2-1
TGTGCCAGCTCACCAACCACAGACAATGAGCAGTTCTTC
CASSPTTDNEQFF
>.|TRBV5-1|.|TRBJ2-7
TGCGCCAGCAGCTTGGAGCCGGGACCCTACGAGCAGTACTTC
CASSLEPGPYEQYF
>.|TRBV2|.|TRBJ2-7
TGTGCCAGCAGTGAAAGTGGCAGCAACATCCCATTTCTTTTCTCCGAGCAGTACTTC
CASSESGSNIPFLFSEQYF
>.|TRBV27|TRBD1|TRBJ1-6
TGTGCCAGCAGCCATCGACAGGGGGCGAGTTCACCCCTCCACTTT
CASSHRQGASSPLHF
>.|TRBV7-6|.|TRBJ1-2
TGTGCCAGCAGCTTAATTCCGGAGGTTTATGGCTACACCTTC
CASSLIPEVYGYTF
>few|TRBV6-5|.|TRBJ2-1
TGTGCCAGCAGTTGGGCGCAGTCCGACAATGAGCAGTTCTTC
CASSWAQSDNEQFF
>.|TRBV13|TRBD2|TRBJ2-5
TGTGCCAGCAGCCCCCGGCTAGCGGGAGGGCTTGAAGAGACCCAGTACTTC
CASSPRLAGGLEETQYF
>.|TRBV7-2|TRBD1|TRBJ1-4
TGTGCCAGCAGCTCTGGACAGGATTATGAAAAACTGTTTTTT
CASSSGQDYEKLFF